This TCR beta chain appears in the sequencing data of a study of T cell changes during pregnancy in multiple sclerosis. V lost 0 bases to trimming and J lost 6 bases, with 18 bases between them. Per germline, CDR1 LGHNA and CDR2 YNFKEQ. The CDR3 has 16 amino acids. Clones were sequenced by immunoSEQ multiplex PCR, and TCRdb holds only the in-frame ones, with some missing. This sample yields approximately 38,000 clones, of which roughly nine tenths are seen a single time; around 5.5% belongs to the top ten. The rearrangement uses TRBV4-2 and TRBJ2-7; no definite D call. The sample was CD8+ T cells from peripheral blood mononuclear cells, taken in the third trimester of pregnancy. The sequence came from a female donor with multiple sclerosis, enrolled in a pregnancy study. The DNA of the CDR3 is TGTGCCAGCAGCCAAGAAAGATCCCCTAGTGCTGGCGAGCAGTACTTC. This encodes CASSQERSPSAGEQYF.